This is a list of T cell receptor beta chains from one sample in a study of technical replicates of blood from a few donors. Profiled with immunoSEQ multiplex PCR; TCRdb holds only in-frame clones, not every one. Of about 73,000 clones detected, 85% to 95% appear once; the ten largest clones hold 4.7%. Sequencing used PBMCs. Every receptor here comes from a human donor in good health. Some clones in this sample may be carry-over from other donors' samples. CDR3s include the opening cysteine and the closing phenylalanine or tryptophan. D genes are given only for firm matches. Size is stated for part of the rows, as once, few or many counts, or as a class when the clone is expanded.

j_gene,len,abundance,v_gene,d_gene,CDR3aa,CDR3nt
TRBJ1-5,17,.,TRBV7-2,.,CASSYAPITVPLQPQHF,TGTGCCAGCAGCTACGCACCAATAACAGTACCTCTACAGCCCCAGCATTTT
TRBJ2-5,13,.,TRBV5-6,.,CASSLGQQETQYF,TGTGCCAGCAGCTTGGGTCAACAAGAGACCCAGTACTTC
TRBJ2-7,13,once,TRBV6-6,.,CASSYEGVYEQYF,TGTGCCAGCAGTTACGAGGGTGTCTACGAGCAGTACTTC
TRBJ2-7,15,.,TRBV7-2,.,CASSLAAERSYEQYF,TGTGCCAGCAGCTTAGCGGCGGAGCGCTCCTACGAGCAGTACTTC
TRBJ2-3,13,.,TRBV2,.,CASSARARDTQYF,TGTGCCAGCAGTGCGAGGGCTCGGGATACGCAGTATTTT
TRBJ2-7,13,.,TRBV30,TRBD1,CAWEGTAQGEQYF,TGTGCCTGGGAGGGGACAGCTCAGGGGGAGCAGTACTTC
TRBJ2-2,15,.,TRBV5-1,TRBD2,CASRYTSGNTGELFF,TGCGCCAGCAGGTATACTAGCGGGAACACCGGGGAGCTGTTTTTT
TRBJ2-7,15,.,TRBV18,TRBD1,CASSPPNRGFEEQYF,TGTGCCAGCTCACCACCGAACAGGGGCTTTGAGGAGCAGTACTTC
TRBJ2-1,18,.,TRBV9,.,CASSVEPGVGLSDNEQFF,TGTGCCAGCAGCGTCGAGCCAGGGGTAGGACTGAGTGACAATGAGCAGTTCTTC
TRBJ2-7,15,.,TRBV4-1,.,CASSQVGGRDYEQYF,TGCGCCAGCAGCCAAGTTGGCGGCAGGGACTACGAGCAGTACTTC
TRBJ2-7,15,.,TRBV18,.,CASSPPAGVPHEQYF,TGTGCCAGCTCACCACCAGCAGGGGTCCCCCACGAGCAGTACTTC
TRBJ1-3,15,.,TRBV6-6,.,CASSYSRASGNTIYF,TGTGCCAGCAGTTACTCCAGGGCTTCTGGAAACACCATATATTTT
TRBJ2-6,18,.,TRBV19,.,CASRPDSGGNSGANVLTF,TGTGCCAGTAGGCCAGATAGCGGCGGAAACTCTGGGGCCAACGTCCTGACTTTC
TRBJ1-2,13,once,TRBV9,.,CASSDGGSYGYTF,TGTGCCAGCAGCGATGGGGGGAGCTATGGCTACACCTTC
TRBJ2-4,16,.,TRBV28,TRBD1,CASSRRQGIAKNIQYF,TGTGCCAGCAGTCGACGACAGGGAATAGCCAAAAACATTCAGTACTTC
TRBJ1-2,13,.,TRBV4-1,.,CASSQVANYGYTF,TGCGCCAGCAGCCAAGTAGCTAACTATGGCTACACCTTC
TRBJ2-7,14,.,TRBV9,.,CASSISGNFYEQYF,TGTGCCAGCAGCATTTCCGGGAACTTTTACGAGCAGTACTTC
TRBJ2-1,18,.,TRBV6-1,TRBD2,CASSEALYLAGSGNEQFF,TGTGCCAGCAGTGAAGCGCTATATCTAGCGGGGTCAGGAAATGAGCAGTTCTTC
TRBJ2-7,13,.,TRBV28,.,CASSSPGFYEQYF,TGTGCCAGCAGCTCCCCCGGGTTCTACGAGCAGTACTTC
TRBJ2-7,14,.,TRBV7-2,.,CASSRELNNYEQYF,TGTGCCAGCAGCCGGGAACTAAATAACTACGAGCAGTACTTC
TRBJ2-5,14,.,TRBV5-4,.,CASTGGGAVETQYF,TGTGCCAGCACCGGTGGTGGGGCGGTGGAGACCCAGTACTTC
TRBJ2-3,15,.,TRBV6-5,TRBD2,CASRRLATSTDTQYF,TGTGCCAGCAGGCGACTAGCAACCAGCACAGATACGCAGTATTTT
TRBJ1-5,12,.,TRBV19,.,CASRDRDQPQHF,TGTGCCAGTAGGGATCGGGATCAGCCCCAGCATTTT
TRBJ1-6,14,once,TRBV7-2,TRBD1,CASRRDSYNSPLHF,TGTGCCAGCCGACGGGACAGCTATAATTCACCCCTCCACTTT
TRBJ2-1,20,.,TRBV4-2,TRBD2,CASSPLQGLTSGRLYNEQFF,TGTGCCAGCAGCCCCCTACAGGGGCTGACTAGCGGGAGGCTATACAATGAGCAGTTCTTC
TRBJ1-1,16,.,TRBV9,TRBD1,CASSVEGDRGSTEAFF,TGTGCCAGCAGCGTAGAGGGGGACAGGGGTAGCACTGAAGCTTTCTTT
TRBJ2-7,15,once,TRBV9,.,CASSVSTGYSYEQYF,TGTGCCAGCAGCGTGTCGACAGGTTACTCCTACGAGCAGTACTTC
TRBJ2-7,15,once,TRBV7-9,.,CASSLVSRGRWEQYF,TGTGCCAGCAGCTTAGTGTCCAGGGGCCGATGGGAGCAGTACTTC
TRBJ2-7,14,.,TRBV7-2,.,CASSSPRLAYEQYF,TGTGCCAGCAGCTCTCCGAGACTTGCCTACGAGCAGTACTTC
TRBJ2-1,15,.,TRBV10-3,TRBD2,CAISELAGGGNEQFF,TGTGCCATCAGTGAATTAGCGGGGGGAGGCAATGAGCAGTTCTTC
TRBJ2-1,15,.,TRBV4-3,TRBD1,CASSQDPGGWNEQFF,TGCGCCAGCAGCCAAGATCCAGGGGGATGGAATGAGCAGTTCTTC
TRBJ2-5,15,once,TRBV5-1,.,CASSLAAGRQETQYF,TGCGCCAGCAGCTTGGCGGCAGGGCGACAAGAGACCCAGTACTTC
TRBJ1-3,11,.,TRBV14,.,CASRSGNTIYF,TGTGCCAGCCGCTCTGGAAACACCATATATTTT
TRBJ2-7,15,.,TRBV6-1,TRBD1,CASRRSGTGSYEQYF,TGTGCCAGCAGGAGATCCGGGACAGGGAGTTACGAGCAGTACTTC
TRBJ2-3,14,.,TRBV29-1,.,CSVAEAGGPDTQYF,TGCAGCGTTGCGGAGGCCGGGGGGCCAGATACGCAGTATTTT
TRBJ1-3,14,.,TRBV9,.,CASNWAGDGNTIYF,TGTGCCAGCAATTGGGCAGGGGACGGAAACACCATATATTTT
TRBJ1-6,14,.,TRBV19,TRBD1,CASSEDRANSPLHF,TGTGCCAGTAGTGAGGACAGGGCAAATTCACCCCTCCACTTT
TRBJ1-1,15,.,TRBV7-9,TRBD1,CASSLGTGVSTEAFF,TGTGCCAGCAGCCTTGGGACAGGGGTGAGCACTGAAGCTTTCTTT
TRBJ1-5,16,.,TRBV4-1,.,CASSPGGGGWHQPQHF,TGCGCCAGCAGCCCGGGAGGGGGAGGGTGGCATCAGCCCCAGCATTTT
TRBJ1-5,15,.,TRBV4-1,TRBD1,CASSQDRGLYQPQHF,TGCGCCAGCAGCCAAGACAGGGGGCTATATCAGCCCCAGCATTTT
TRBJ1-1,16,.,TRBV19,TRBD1,CASSIRMGQGSTEAFF,TGTGCCAGTAGTATTCGAATGGGACAGGGGAGCACTGAAGCTTTCTTT